This entry features one TCR beta chain sequence. Antigen: not known. This sample was taken from a study of Ad26.COV2.S vaccination and SARS-CoV-2 variants. Study-level findings and limits: An underestimation of total T cell responses may have resulted from the TCR breadth and depth analyses.

As for treatment: roughly 19 received Ad26.COV2.S at low or high dose, single or two shots; about five received placebo; per-sample allocation not given. Sampling was performed 63 days after the first vaccine or placebo injection. It was an adult aged 18-55 years in Boston who was the donor. TCRdb keeps only in-frame clones here, not all; method: immunoSEQ multiplex PCR. The sample contains around 450,000 clones, approximately 89% of which appear only once. The CDR3 is 13 residues long. Per the germline V gene, CDR1 is LNHDA and CDR2 is SQIVND (reference sequence). J lost 7 bases, V lost 5 bases, and 2 bases had no gene match.

This chain connects TRBV19 to TRBJ1-6; TRBD1 aligns across 7 bases. The material was peripheral blood, obtained in a trial of Ad26.COV2.S vaccine versus placebo. The sequence derives from a person aged 18-60 years who received the Ad26.COV2.S COVID-19 vaccine or a placebo. In nucleotides, the CDR3 is TGTGCCAGTAGTCGGGACAGCAATTCACCCCTCCACTTT. Translating gives CASSRDSNSPLHF.